The clone carrying this TCR beta chain was detected ten times or more. The data derive from a study of human T cells and chemical hapten exposure. Unique molecular identifiers were affixed to discrete cDNA molecules within the library. TCRdb fed the 5' RACE reads into MiXCR, producing one record per CDR3 protein. In the table there are about 140,000 distinct CDR3 sequences, 3.5% to 5% of which are singletons. The authors' total RNA extraction used unfractionated whole blood. Germline CDR1 reads ENHRY; CDR2 reads SYGVKD. Trimming took off 10 bases at V and 6 bases at J, with 22 bases between the two ends. The length of the CDR3 is 14 residues.

The receptor was isolated from a female donor in good health. V gene TRBV10-3 combines with J gene TRBJ2-7; D possibly matches TRBD1 or TRBD2 (6 bases each). The DNA for the CDR3 is TGTGCCAGCACGCGGGACACATTGGACCGCGAGCAGTACTTC. This encodes CASTRDTLDREQYF.